Presented here are 5 T cell receptor beta chains from one specimen sequenced in a study of OX40 agonist ivuxolimab in advanced cancers. Measured with immunoSEQ multiplex PCR; TCRdb has only the in-frame clones, and not every one. In the table there are about 89,000 clones, roughly 84% of which are singletons. Material: CD4+ or CD8+ T cells sorted from blood, obtained in a trial of the OX40 agonist ivuxolimab. The receptor source for this set is an adult with an advanced solid tumor such as melanoma, head and neck, liver or kidney cancer.

This clone was detected once. The chain couples TRBV23-1 to TRBJ2-1; 12 nucleotides agree with TRBD2. TRBV23-1 qualifies as an ORF whose function is uncertain. Trimming removed 0 bases from V and 3 bases from J; junction bases left unmatched: 3. The CDR3 is 17 residues long. CDR3 protein: CASSQSGTSGYYNEQFF. The DNA for the CDR3 is TGCGCCAGCAGTCAATCCGGGACTAGCGGGTACTACAATGAGCAGTTCTTC.

The chain uses TRBV5-6 and TRBJ2-1; possibly TRBD1 or TRBD2 for D (5 bases each). The germline V and J ends were trimmed by 4 bases and 0 bases, with 11 bases remaining between them. The germline V gene encodes CDR1 SGHDT and CDR2 YYEEEE. The CDR3 covers 15 residues. CDR3: CASSMDTSSYNEQFF. The CDR3 DNA sequence: TGTGCCAGCAGCATGGACACTAGCTCCTACAATGAGCAGTTCTTC. The entire variable domain, with the rest obtained from reference TRBV5-6 and TRBJ2-1, is as follows: DAGVTQSPTHLIKTRGQQVTLRCSPKSGHDTVSWYQQALGQGPQFIFQYYEEEERQRGNFPDRFSGHQFPNYSSELNVNALLLGDSALYLCASSMDTSSYNEQFFGPGTRLTVL.

The chain has TRBV12-5 and TRBJ2-3; the D call may be TRBD1 or TRBD2 (6 bases each). Germline CDR1 and CDR2: LGHNT and FRNRAP. V lost 6 bases and J lost 3, with 19 bases in between. The CDR3 length is 16 residues. CDR3 protein: CASGAGVAGYTDTQYF. DNA of the CDR3: TGTGCTAGTGGCGCAGGGGTGGCGGGGTATACAGATACGCAGTATTTT.

The chain recombines TRBV7-8 with TRBJ2-3; D gene uncertain. With 5 bases removed from V and 3 bases from J, the gap between germline ends came to 12 bases. Germline assignment: CDR1 SGHVS and CDR2 FQNEAQ. The CDR3 length is 14 residues. For the CDR3, the DNA is TGTGCCAGCAGCCTATCGGACCGAACAGATACGCAGTATTTT. This codes for CASSLSDRTDTQYF.

The rearrangement links TRBV7-2 to TRBJ2-5; D gene uncertain. Germline CDR1 SGHTA, CDR2 FQGNSA. Between the trimmed V and J ends, which lost 11 bases and 0 bases, there was a span of 13 bases. This CDR3 spans 13 amino acids. CDR3 amino acids: CACSVSYQETQYF. The CDR3 DNA follows: TGTGCCTGTTCTGTTAGCTACCAAGAGACCCAGTACTTC.